Described below is a single T cell receptor (beta chain) sequence and its context. No antigen is known for it. Vbeta (60) and Jbeta (13) primers were used in the PCR. TCRdb's table, derived via immunoSEQ multiplex PCR, lists solely in-frame clones and lacks some. The sample includes around 110,000 clones, less than 85% seen only once; the top ten take roughly 3.7%. Looked up from germline, CDR1 is SGHNT and CDR2 is YYREEE (reference sequence). V was cut by 7 bases and J by 5 bases, with 13 bases left in between. This CDR3 comprises 14 residues. This sample stems from a study of cytomegalovirus exposure and HLA in healthy donors. Study findings and constraints: Several of the most significant clusters appeared linked to common viral pathogens, based on a later analysis. TRBV6-2, TRBV6-3 and other indistinguishable V segments were excluded.

The chain couples TRBV5-4 to TRBJ1-6; the D gene is possibly TRBD1 (6 bases). The sequenced sample consisted of PBMCs. The receptor was isolated from a man aged 60 to 75 in good health and CMV-seronegative. This CDR3 reads CASGPGQHNSPLHF. For the CDR3, the DNA is TGTGCCAGCGGACCGGGACAACATAATTCACCCCTCCACTTT.